The sequence of this T cell receptor beta chain was determined in a study of blood T cell repertoires in COVID-19 (TCRdb year 2020). In terms of the full investigation: Samples from collaborators originated in the United States, Italy and Spain and spanned both the acute and convalescent phases of COVID-19. Deeply sampled blood TCRbeta repertoires from subjects exposed to, actively infected with, or recovered from COVID-19 were included in the dataset. The repertoires were released in a freely available public database intended as a resource for research on the immune response to SARS-CoV-2. Where available, HLA class I and class II types were taken from metadata supplied by the sample provider and were not determined by assay-based typing. The prospective study material was composed of cDNA or gDNA derived from T cells, B-cell-depleted T cells, or PBMCs. The samples were drawn from two sources: the first 160 participants of the ongoing ImmuneRACE study, and 950 to 1,500 subjects contributed by 6 global collaborators. A de-identified subject ID, COVID-19 status, age in years and sex were almost always included in the sample metadata. Overall study outcomes, separate from this receptor: Clinical and demographic metadata were provided uncurated, with the amount varying by source and participant.

Taken from cysteine to phenylalanine, the CDR3 has 12 residues. Just the 36-base CDR3 DNA is kept, in frame starting at base 1. The germline V gene yields SGHDT for CDR1 and YYEEEE for CDR2. Cut back by 4 bases and 9 bases, the V and J ends lie 11 bases apart. On this clone: Its cognate antigen has yet to be identified. No base quality information exists; no much larger clone differs at one position.

Collaborating institutions collected whole blood in K2EDTA tubes following their own protocols. For TCRbeta analysis, collaborator samples were shipped as frozen whole blood, as isolated PBMCs, or as DNA extracted from either sample type. TCRbeta CDR3 regions were amplified from genomic DNA using the immunoSEQ Assay, a bias-controlled multiplex PCR. The original methods were these. Nucleated cell counts per sample were estimated from amplification of reference gene primers within the assay. To quantify the absolute abundance of each unique TCRbeta CDR3 rearrangement, sequence reads were collapsed and filtered. For each sample, productive Simpson clonality was calculated by taking the square root of Simpson's diversity index across productive rearrangements. The clones in this table, taken by TCRdb from immuneACCESS, are in-frame only. Not every clone is retained; where verified, under half of the shortfall comes from an unresolved V gene, and the cause of the rest is unknown. The V and J calls and clone size come from that table; D and trimming were worked out from the DNA. Across this sample there are about 240,000 clones, with roughly 80% seen only once. The top ten constitute around 3.3% of the sample.

The chain links TRBV5-6 with TRBJ2-1; the D gene is unclear. Sequenced material: peripheral blood. This TCR was recovered from a young woman with acute or convalescent COVID-19. The DNA sequence reads TGTGCCAGCAGCCCGCCCGGGTTTGAGCAGTTCTTC. This is translated as CASSPPGFEQFF.